Sequencing of this TCR beta chain was carried out in a study of blood T cell repertoires in COVID-19. For the study at large: PBMCs, B-cell-depleted T cells, or T cells were the source of the cDNA or gDNA that made up the material.

Participant-reported clinical history was the basis for cohort assignment. A single count supports this clone. Profiled with immunoSEQ multiplex PCR; TCRdb holds only in-frame clones, not every one. The sample yields 250,000 or so clones, around 93% seen once. V was trimmed by 3 bases and J by 11 bases, leaving 13 bases between them. The length of the CDR3 is 12 residues. Germline V lookup: CDR1 SGHTA, CDR2 FQGNSA. The V and J genes are TRBV7-2 and TRBJ1-1, with a tentative D call TRBD1 (6 bases). The material sequenced was PBMCs or T cells enriched from blood (not recorded which). The clonotype comes from a man in his forties who had been exposed to COVID-19. Here the CDR3 reads CASSFPDRKAFF. The CDR3 DNA follows: TGTGCCAGCAGCTTTCCCGACAGGAAGGCTTTCTTT.